A single sample gave rise to the 29 T cell receptor beta chains below, sequenced in a study of CD8 T cell repertoires and HIV-1 epitope variants. The assay was immunoSEQ multiplex PCR, and TCRdb's table has in-frame clones only and misses some. The table lists fewer than 6,500 clones, around two thirds of them singletons, with around 40% in the top ten. No cognate antigen is known for these TCRs. Input material: cultured CD8+ T cells derived from PBMCs. Receptor source: a male donor with HIV.

This chain joins TRBV5-4 and TRBJ2-1; D could derive from TRBD1 or TRBD2 (6 bases each). CDR3 length equals 16 residues. In germline, CDR1 is SGHNT, CDR2 YYREEE (reference sequence). V lost 0 bases and J lost 5, with 15 bases in between. CDR3 region: CASSLVVGGRDNEQFF. DNA of the CDR3: TGTGCCAGCAGCTTGGTAGTGGGGGGCCGGGACAATGAGCAGTTCTTC.

This chain uses TRBV7-3 with TRBJ2-3; 9 bases are a match to TRBD2. CDR3 length: 16 amino acids. The J segment lost 4 bases and the V segment lost 2 bases, leaving 7 bases of the junction unmatched. The germline V gene encodes CDR1 SGHTA and CDR2 FQGTGA. Here the CDR3 DNA reads TGTGCCAGCAGCTTATCCCGACTAGCGGCCCCAGATACGCAGTATTTT. The encoded protein is CASSLSRLAAPDTQYF. Based on the CDR3 plus reference TRBV7-3 and TRBJ2-3, the full variable domain is GAGVSQTPSNKVTEKGKYVELRCDPISGHTALYWYRQSLGQGPEFLIYFQGTGAADDSGLPNDRFFAVRPEGSVSTLKIQRTERGDSAVYLCASSLSRLAAPDTQYFGPGTRLTVL.

This clone has a single count. The gene calls are TRBV28 and TRBJ1-5; 8 bases match TRBD1. Germline loops: CDR1 MDHEN, CDR2 SYDVKM. There are 15 residues in the CDR3. The V and J ends lost 6 bases and 5 bases, in that order; junction bases with no gene match: 9. The CDR3 reads CASSATGAFDQPQHF. The CDR3 DNA is TGTGCCAGCAGCGCGACAGGGGCTTTCGATCAGCCCCAGCATTTT. The whole variable domain, remainder taken from reference TRBV28 and TRBJ1-5, is DVKVTQSSRYLVKRTGEKVFLECVQDMDHENMFWYRQDPGLGLRLIYFSYDVKMKEKGDIPEGYSVSREKKERFSLILESASTNQTSMYLCASSATGAFDQPQHFGDGTRLSIL.

The CDR3 protein is CASSLWGALLEGYTF. CDR3 sequence (DNA): TGTGCCAGCAGCTTGTGGGGGGCCCTGCTAGAGGGCTACACCTTC. The rearrangement uses TRBV5-6 and TRBJ1-2; a weak D match, TRBD1 (6 bases). The CDR3 is 15 residues long. Germline-derived CDR1 and CDR2 are SGHDT and YYEEEE. V shed 1 base and J shed 8 bases, with 18 bases lying between them.

The chain links TRBV6-1 to TRBJ1-4; possibly TRBD1 for D (5 bases). Germline CDR1 is MNHNS and CDR2 is SASEGT. CDR3 length: 19 residues. V was trimmed by 2 bases and J by 0 bases, leaving 19 bases between them. The CDR3: CASSENQDTYGATNEKLFF. CDR3 coding DNA: TGTGCCAGCAGTGAAAACCAGGACACTTACGGGGCAACTAATGAAAAACTGTTTTTT.

The chain combines TRBV6-1 with TRBJ2-7; D is ambiguous. The germline CDR1 and CDR2 sequences are MNHNS and SASEGT. Trimming shortened V by 2 bases and J by 0 bases, and 5 bases separated the two germline ends. The CDR3 consists of 13 residues. CDR3 DNA: TGTGCCAGCAGTGAACACAGCTCCTACGAGCAGTACTTC. As protein: CASSEHSSYEQYF.

CDR3 bases: TGTGCCAGCAGCTTACAAACTGTACCTATGGACGGCTACACCTTC. It specifies CASSLQTVPMDGYTF. The chain combines TRBV11-1 with TRBJ1-2; D unclear. The germline gives CDR1 SGHAT, CDR2 FQDESV (reference sequence). The length of the CDR3 is 15 residues. V was trimmed by 2 bases and J by 8 bases, leaving 18 bases between them.

The CDR3 region has the DNA TGTGCCAGCAGTGGGGGACGGGTTAATCAGCCCCAGCATTTT. Protein sequence: CASSGGRVNQPQHF. The rearrangement uses TRBV2 and TRBJ1-5, with TRBD1 as a possible D gene (5 bases). Per the germline V gene, CDR1 is SNHLY and CDR2 is FYNNEI. The CDR3 consists of 14 residues. With 4 bases removed from V and 4 bases from J, the gap between germline ends came to 11 bases.

The genes are TRBV4-1 and TRBJ2-5, with a tentative D call TRBD2 (6 bases). The CDR3 totals 18 residues. The V end was cut by 1 base, the J end by 0 bases, with 18 bases between. Per germline, CDR1 MGHRA and CDR2 YSYEKL. Here the CDR3 reads CASSQAAGGTGYQETQYF. The CDR3 nucleotides are TGCGCCAGCAGCCAAGCCGCCGGGGGAACAGGCTACCAAGAGACCCAGTACTTC.

In its sample, this clone was seen a few times. This chain uses TRBV5-1 with TRBJ2-7; 9 bases are shared with TRBD1. Germline CDR1 SGHRS, CDR2 YFSETQ. The CDR3 has 16 amino acids. J gave up 0 bases and V 4 bases, and 8 bases lay outside the gene matches. The chain's CDR3 is CASSIDRDRVSYEQYF. Here the CDR3 DNA reads TGCGCCAGCAGCATCGACCGGGACAGGGTCTCCTACGAGCAGTACTTC.

This sequence joins TRBV11-2 and TRBJ1-3; a weak D match, TRBD1 (6 bases). The CDR3 contains 15 residues. Trimming removed 4 bases from V and 0 bases from J, with 10 bases in between. CDR1 is SGHAT and CDR2 is FQNNGV in the germline V gene. CDR3 nucleotide sequence: TGTGCCAGCAGCTCGGGGGCTCTCTCTGGAAACACCATATATTTT. Translation: CASSSGALSGNTIYF.

The chain links TRBV5-6 to TRBJ1-2; no firm D call. Germline-derived CDR1 and CDR2 are SGHDT and YYEEEE. The CDR3 is made up of 12 amino acids. The V gene lost 4 bases and the J gene lost 8 bases, with 12 bases spanning the gap. CDR3 sequence: CASSPRGGGYTF. The CDR3 DNA reads TGTGCCAGCAGCCCCCGGGGAGGAGGCTACACCTTC. The whole variable domain, remainder taken from reference TRBV5-6 and TRBJ1-2, is DAGVTQSPTHLIKTRGQQVTLRCSPKSGHDTVSWYQQALGQGPQFIFQYYEEEERQRGNFPDRFSGHQFPNYSSELNVNALLLGDSALYLCASSPRGGGYTFGSGTRLTVV.

The chain recombines TRBV7-9 with TRBJ2-2; D not resolved. The CDR3 runs 13 residues. Germline CDR1 SEHNR, CDR2 FQNEAQ (reference sequence). Trimming removed 0 bases at V and 6 bases at J, with 5 bases between. CDR3 sequence (DNA): TGTGCCAGCAGCTTAGCCATGGCCGGGGAGCTGTTTTTT. This codes for CASSLAMAGELFF.

The chain uses TRBV9 and TRBJ2-3; 7 bases are a match to TRBD2. J gave up 10 bases and V 4 bases, and 9 bases lay outside the gene matches. CDR1 is SGDLS and CDR2 is YYNGEE in the germline V gene. This CDR3 spans 13 amino acids. The CDR3 DNA reads as TGTGCCAGCAGCCTCGGGAGCGGGGAGGCGCAGTATTTT. Translating it yields CASSLGSGEAQYF.

The chain recombines TRBV10-1 with TRBJ1-5; tentative D call: TRBD1 (6 bases). CDR3 size: 16 residues. Germline assignment: CDR1 WNHNN and CDR2 SYGVQD (reference sequence). The ends were cut back, 2 bases at V and 4 bases at J, with 15 bases in the middle. The CDR3 region is CASSEVGKGGNQPQHF. CDR3 nucleotides: TGCGCCAGCAGTGAGGTTGGTAAGGGGGGAAATCAGCCCCAGCATTTT.

The rearrangement joins TRBV10-3 to TRBJ2-1, with 7 positions matching TRBD1. In germline, CDR1 is ENHRY, CDR2 SYGVKD. V lost 3 bases, J lost 1 base, and 3 bases stayed unmatched. This CDR3 is 15 amino acids long. CDR3 protein: CAISDEGASYNEQFF. The CDR3 DNA reads TGTGCCATCAGTGATGAGGGGGCTTCCTACAATGAGCAGTTCTTC.

V is TRBV27 and J is TRBJ1-5; D not resolved. The CDR3 loop spans 13 amino acids. Germline V gene data show CDR1 as MNHEY and CDR2 as SMNVEV (reference sequence). The V and J ends lost 2 bases and 1 base respectively, with 3 bases between them. The CDR3 protein is CASSLGSNQPQHF. CDR3 bases: TGTGCCAGCAGTTTAGGCAGCAATCAGCCCCAGCATTTT.

The CDR3 DNA is TGTGCCACCAGCAGAGATCTTTCGGGCACCAATCAGCCCCAGCATTTT. Its translation: CATSRDLSGTNQPQHF. V is TRBV15 and J is TRBJ1-5, with D unclear. Trimming cost V 0 bases and J 3 bases, with 12 bases left between them. The CDR3 contains 16 residues. Germline V gene data show CDR1 as LNHNV and CDR2 as YYDKDF (reference sequence).

The chain has TRBV27 and TRBJ2-1; 7 bases align to TRBD1. CDR1 and CDR2 (germline): MNHEY, SMNVEV (reference sequence). J gave up 3 bases and V 10 bases, and 12 bases lay outside the gene matches. CDR3 size: 15 residues. The CDR3 is CATSLGDSIYNEQFF. The DNA of the CDR3 is TGTGCCACCTCCCTTGGGGACAGCATCTACAATGAGCAGTTCTTC.

V and J are TRBV9 and TRBJ2-7; 9 nucleotides line up with TRBD1. V lost 4 bases, J lost 5 bases, and 10 bases stayed unmatched. The CDR3 has 15 residues. Germline V gene sequence: CDR1 SGDLS, CDR2 YYNGEE. The DNA for the CDR3 is TGTGCCAGCAGCCTTAAGGGACAGGGCCTCAACGAGCAGTACTTC. This translates into CASSLKGQGLNEQYF. Full variable domain (missing parts from reference TRBV9 and TRBJ2-7): DSGVTQTPKHLITATGQRVTLRCSPRSGDLSVYWYQQSLDQGLQFLIQYYNGEERAKGNILERFSAQQFPDLHSELNLSSLELGDSALYFCASSLKGQGLNEQYFGPGTRLTVT.

This clone was picked up one time. The chain is built from TRBV19 and TRBJ2-3; TRBD1 matches at 10 bases. Germline CDR1 reads LNHDA; CDR2 reads SQIVND (reference sequence). V lost 5 bases to trimming and J lost 1 base; unmatched junction nucleotides: 3. The CDR3 is 15 residues long. Here the CDR3 reads CASSHGTGGTDTQYF. Written as DNA, the CDR3 is TGTGCCAGTAGTCATGGGACAGGGGGCACAGATACGCAGTATTTT.

The chain couples TRBV7-9 to TRBJ2-5; D gene unclear. Between the trimmed V and J ends, which lost 4 bases and 4 bases, there was a span of 4 bases. The germline V gene encodes CDR1 SEHNR and CDR2 FQNEAQ (reference sequence). This CDR3 spans 11 amino acids. The CDR3 protein is CASSSRETQYF. The DNA of the CDR3 is TGTGCCAGCAGCTCTAGAGAGACCCAGTACTTC.

In this sample, this clone turned up a few times. The genes are TRBV7-2 and TRBJ2-1, with TRBD2 matching over 9 bases. J was trimmed by 3 bases and V by 1 base; bases with no gene match: 4. The germline gives CDR1 SGHTA, CDR2 FQGNSA. This CDR3 region has 16 residues. In nucleotides, the CDR3 is TGTGCCAGCAGCTTAGATGGTAGCGGGAGCTACAATGAGCAGTTCTTC. It codes for CASSLDGSGSYNEQFF.

This clone was seen more than once but under ten times. The rearrangement joins TRBV30 to TRBJ2-2; weak D call: TRBD1 (6 bases). The CDR3 sequence is 13 residues long. Trimming removed 5 bases from V and 8 bases from J, with 15 bases in between. CDR1 is GTSNPN and CDR2 is SVGIG in the germline V gene (reference sequence). Written as DNA, the CDR3 is TGTGCCTGGGGATTCAGGGGTGCGGGGGAGCTGTTTTTT. Its translation is CAWGFRGAGELFF.

V gene TRBV2 combines with J gene TRBJ2-2; perhaps TRBD1 as D (6 bases). Germline CDR1 is SNHLY and CDR2 is FYNNEI. The CDR3 sequence is 14 residues long. The V and J ends lost 3 bases and 1 base respectively, with 6 bases between them. CDR3: CASSDRGNTGELFF. The CDR3 nucleotides read TGTGCCAGCAGTGACAGGGGGAACACCGGGGAGCTGTTTTTT. The full variable domain, rest sourced from reference TRBV2 and TRBJ2-2, is EPEVTQTPSHQVTQMGQEVILRCVPISNHLYFYWYRQILGQKVEFLVSFYNNEISEKSEIFDDQFSVERPDGSNFTLKIRSTKLEDSAMYFCASSDRGNTGELFFGEGSRLTVL.

V is TRBV6-6 and J is TRBJ2-3; TRBD2 matches at 7 bases. With 6 bases clipped from V and 4 bases from J, the junction kept 10 bases outside the gene matches. The CDR3 runs 15 residues. In germline, CDR1 is MNHNY, CDR2 SVGAGI (reference sequence). In nucleotides, the CDR3 is TGTGCCAGCAGAGATTCGGGAGGATTGGCAGATACGCAGTATTTT. Translation gives CASRDSGGLADTQYF.

The chain uses TRBV7-9 and TRBJ2-3, with D possibly matching TRBD2 (6 bases). Trimming took off 2 bases at V and 1 base at J, with 16 bases between the two ends. Germline CDR1 and CDR2: SEHNR and FQNEAQ (reference sequence). The CDR3 loop spans 17 amino acids. CDR3 sequence (DNA): TGTGCCAGCAGCTTAACGGGGACTGGCGGCCGCACAGATACGCAGTATTTT. It yields the protein CASSLTGTGGRTDTQYF.

This chain joins TRBV19 and TRBJ2-7, with 9 bases matching TRBD1. Germline CDR1 LNHDA, CDR2 SQIVND (reference sequence). The CDR3 spans 14 residues. V gave up 5 bases and J gave up 3 bases; unmatched junction bases: 5. This CDR3 reads CASSPGTGNYEQYF. The CDR3 bases are TGTGCCAGTAGTCCCGGGACAGGGAACTACGAGCAGTACTTC. The full variable domain, in which reference TRBV19 and TRBJ2-7 provide the parts outside the CDR3, is DGGITQSPKYLFRKEGQNVTLSCEQNLNHDAMYWYRQDPGQGLRLIYYSQIVNDFQKGDIAEGYSVSREKKESFPLTVTSAQKNPTAFYLCASSPGTGNYEQYFGPGTRLTVT.

V usage is TRBV7-6 and J usage is TRBJ2-3, with 9 bases matching TRBD2. Per the germline V gene, CDR1 is SGHVS and CDR2 is FNYEAQ. CDR3 size: 18 residues. V gave up 0 bases and J gave up 0 bases; unmatched junction bases: 7. The CDR3 loop reads CASSLARASGTSTDTQYF. CDR3 in DNA: TGTGCCAGCAGCTTAGCGCGGGCTAGCGGGACGAGCACAGATACGCAGTATTTT.